This passage covers 27 T cell receptor beta chains from one sample sequenced in a study of CD8 T cells in ankylosing spondylitis. TCRdb re-called the 5' RACE reads with MiXCR, one entry per CDR3 protein. Here the sample spans 250,000 or so distinct CDR3 sequences, 18% being singletons. Sequenced input: blood, either unsorted or a sorted T cell fraction (not recorded which). All receptors derive from a male donor with ankylosing spondylitis or in good health (not recorded which).

The chain is built from TRBV29-1 and TRBJ2-3; D is undetermined. From germline, CDR1 is SQVTM and CDR2 ANQGSEA. V lost 0 bases to trimming and J lost 0 bases, with 10 bases between them. The CDR3 runs to 15 residues. The CDR3 DNA reads as TGCAGCGTTGAAGATCTCTCAGGAAGCACAGATACGCAGTATTTT. Protein sequence: CSVEDLSGSTDTQYF.

The chain couples TRBV4-1 to TRBJ2-7, with D maybe TRBD2 (5 bases). Germline V lookup: CDR1 MGHRA, CDR2 YSYEKL. Trimming took 4 bases from V and 0 from J, leaving 7 bases between them. The CDR3 runs 13 residues. The chain's CDR3 is CASSRESSYEQYF. CDR3 DNA sequence: TGCGCCAGCAGCCGGGAGAGCTCCTACGAGCAGTACTTC.

This clonotype was counted only a few times. The chain uses TRBV12-3 or TRBV12-4 and TRBJ1-2, with D unresolved. The V gene lost 5 bases and the J gene lost 0 bases, with 10 bases spanning the gap. The CDR3 sequence is 14 residues long. The CDR3, as DNA: TGTGCCAGCAGTGACTTCACCACTAACTATGGCTACACCTTC. Translation: CASSDFTTNYGYTF.

The chain carries TRBV7-2 and TRBJ2-3; the D is unclear. The V gene lost 2 bases and the J gene lost 0 bases, with 12 bases spanning the gap. Germline V gene data show CDR1 as SGHTA and CDR2 as FQGNSA. This CDR3 contains 16 residues. The CDR3, as DNA: TGTGCCAGCAGCTTATACGTCGGGCCTAGCACAGATACGCAGTATTTT. It codes for CASSLYVGPSTDTQYF. Full variable domain (rest looked up from reference TRBV7-2 and TRBJ2-3): GAGVSQSPSNKVTEKGKDVELRCDPISGHTALYWYRQSLGQGLEFLIYFQGNSAPDKSGLPSDRFSAERTGGSVSTLTIQRTQQEDSAVYLCASSLYVGPSTDTQYFGPGTRLTVL.

This clonotype was counted between two and nine times. This chain uses TRBV10-3 with TRBJ2-1; D gene uncertain. This CDR3 is built from 14 residues. Per germline, CDR1 ENHRY and CDR2 SYGVKD. The V and J ends lost 3 bases and 5 bases respectively, with 11 bases between them. The CDR3 protein is CAISEWPEHNEQFF. CDR3 bases: TGTGCCATCAGTGAATGGCCGGAACACAATGAGCAGTTCTTC.

The chain has TRBV7-9 and TRBJ2-5, with 7 bases fitting TRBD1. In germline, CDR1 is SEHNR, CDR2 FQNEAQ (reference sequence). Trimming cost V 5 bases and J 5 bases; bases outside gene matches: 11. This CDR3 spans 15 amino acids. CDR3 DNA sequence: TGTGCCAGCAGCACCCCGACAGGGTCTGAGGAGACCCAGTACTTC. This translates into CASSTPTGSEETQYF.

This clonotype was picked up many times. This sequence joins TRBV12-3 or TRBV12-4 and TRBJ2-1; 8 nucleotides line up with TRBD1. CDR3 length equals 15 residues. V lost 7 bases to trimming and J lost 6 bases; unmatched junction nucleotides: 11. In nucleotides, the CDR3 is TGTGCCAGCACCCGACGGTGGGACAGGCCCAATGAGCAGTTCTTC. This gives the protein CASTRRWDRPNEQFF.

This chain links TRBV28 with TRBJ2-7; TRBD1 matches at 8 bases. The CDR3 is made up of 14 amino acids. Per germline, CDR1 MDHEN and CDR2 SYDVKM. V lost 8 bases and J lost 4; bases outside the gene matches: 10. CDR3 coding DNA: TGTGCCAGCCTTGGACAGGGCAGCGGGTACGAGCAGTACTTC. Translated: CASLGQGSGYEQYF.

The genes are TRBV4-3 and TRBJ1-5; no definite D call. The CDR3 spans 14 residues. Trimming stripped 0 bases from V and 6 bases from J, with 9 bases between. CDR1 is LGHNA and CDR2 is YSLEER in the germline V gene. This chain's CDR3 is CASSQDWTFQPQHF. The CDR3 bases are TGCGCCAGCAGCCAAGACTGGACCTTTCAGCCCCAGCATTTT.

The chain recombines TRBV11-2 with TRBJ2-7; 12 nucleotides agree with TRBD2. Germline trimming cut 1 base from V and 7 bases from J; bases unmatched to any gene: 11. Germline CDR1 reads SGHAT; CDR2 reads FQNNGV. The CDR3 sequence is 17 residues long. The CDR3 nucleotides read TGTGCCAGCAGCTTAGTCCTAGCGGGAGGGGGATCGGGAGAGCAGTACTTC. This encodes CASSLVLAGGGSGEQYF. The full variable domain, completed using reference TRBV11-2 and TRBJ2-7, is EAGVAQSPRYKIIEKRQSVAFWCNPISGHATLYWYQQILGQGPKLLIQFQNNGVVDDSQLPKDRFSAERLKGVDSTLKIQPAKLEDSAVYLCASSLVLAGGGSGEQYFGPGTRLTVT.

In the case of this clonotype: This sequence may be a read error, since a much larger clone differs from it by one base. The genes are TRBV7-8 and TRBJ2-5; D uncertain. The CDR3 runs to 14 residues. In germline, CDR1 is SGHVS, CDR2 FQNEAQ. The CDR3 sequence: CASSLGLDQEAQYF. For the CDR3, the DNA is TGTGCCAGCAGCTTAGGTTTAGATCAAGAGGCCCAGTACTTC.

The chain uses TRBV3-1 and TRBJ1-2; no reliable D call. From germline, CDR1 is LGHDT and CDR2 YNNKEL (reference sequence). The CDR3 totals 16 residues. Deletions cut 3 bases from V and 3 bases from J, with 17 bases between. The CDR3 protein is CASSQDLVRPYYGYTF. Here the CDR3 DNA reads TGTGCCAGCAGCCAGGACTTGGTGAGGCCCTACTATGGCTACACCTTC.

This clonotype was counted between two and nine times. The rearrangement joins TRBV3-1 to TRBJ2-5; 8 bases are a match to TRBD2. The CDR3 length is 16 residues. Unmatched junction bases numbered 8, after V lost 0 bases and J lost 5 bases. Germline lookup yields CDR1 LGHDT and CDR2 YNNKEL (reference sequence). The CDR3 here is CASSQEGLAAYETQYF. The CDR3 bases are TGTGCCAGCAGCCAAGAAGGACTAGCTGCATATGAGACCCAGTACTTC.

This chain uses TRBV11-2 with TRBJ2-1; D is unclear. Trimming cost V 2 bases and J 0 bases, with 8 bases left between them. The CDR3 sequence is 15 residues long. Germline V gene data show CDR1 as SGHAT and CDR2 as FQNNGV. The DNA of the CDR3 is TGTGCCAGCAGCTTAATCGGGTACTCCTACAATGAGCAGTTCTTC. This gives the protein CASSLIGYSYNEQFF.

This clonotype was detected only a few times. The rearrangement joins TRBV11-2 to TRBJ2-5; D is ambiguous. The CDR3 totals 12 residues. V gave up 0 bases and J gave up 7 bases, with 6 bases separating them. CDR1 and CDR2 (germline): SGHAT, FQNNGV. The CDR3 DNA follows: TGTGCCAGCAGCTTAGATCAACGGACCCAGTACTTC. Its translation is CASSLDQRTQYF.

The chain links TRBV7-9 to TRBJ2-7; 13 bases map to TRBD2. The CDR3 contains 15 residues. V lost 6 bases, J lost 1 base, and 3 bases stayed unmatched. Germline V lookup: CDR1 SEHNR, CDR2 FQNEAQ (reference sequence). CDR3 amino acids: CASRGLAGPSYEQYF. CDR3 nucleotide sequence: TGTGCCAGCAGGGGACTAGCGGGACCTTCCTACGAGCAGTACTTC.

The genes are TRBV5-5 and TRBJ2-3, with unresolved D. Between the trimmed V and J ends, which lost 4 bases and 3 bases, there was a span of 12 bases. Germline CDR1 is SGHKS and CDR2 is YYEKEE (reference sequence). The CDR3 is made up of 14 amino acids. The CDR3 loop is CASSRRFGTDTQYF. The CDR3, as DNA: TGTGCCAGCAGCCGCAGATTCGGTACAGATACGCAGTATTTT.

This chain connects TRBV12-3 or TRBV12-4 to TRBJ2-7; the D gene is possibly TRBD2 (5 bases). V was shortened by 2 bases and J by 5 bases, with 13 bases between the two germline ends. The CDR3 is 14 amino acids. The CDR3 is CASSLRDLTNEQYF. The CDR3 DNA sequence: TGTGCCAGCAGTTTAAGGGATTTGACTAACGAGCAGTACTTC.

A remark on this clonotype: The junction does not match germline at one end; this may be a read error. This chain uses TRBV7-3 with TRBJ2-7; 10 nucleotides align to TRBD2. The CDR3 is 16 amino acids. Per germline, CDR1 SGHTA and CDR2 FQGTGA. The CDR3 here is CASSLTTSGLFYERYF. Here the CDR3 DNA reads TGTGCCAGCAGCTTAACGACTAGCGGGCTATTCTACGAGCGGTACTTC.

CDR3 sequence: CASSRTASYNEQFF. Written as DNA, the CDR3 is TGTGCCAGCAGCCGGACAGCCTCCTACAATGAGCAGTTCTTC. J is TRBJ2-1 and V is TRBV7-2, with TRBD1 as a possible D gene (6 bases). Per germline, CDR1 SGHTA and CDR2 FQGNSA. The V end lost 5 bases, the J end lost 0 bases, and 8 bases lay between the germline ends. This CDR3 contains 14 residues.

The sample holds a few counts of this clonotype. The chain joins TRBV9 to TRBJ2-5, with 13 bases fitting TRBD2. Germline V CDR1 and CDR2: SGDLS, YYNGEE. CDR3 length: 15 residues. V lost 6 bases to trimming and J lost 1 base; unmatched junction nucleotides: 3. The CDR3 reads CASTTSGGAQETQYF. CDR3 nucleotide sequence: TGTGCCAGCACCACTAGCGGGGGGGCCCAAGAGACCCAGTACTTC.

The V and J genes are TRBV9 and TRBJ2-5, with 7 nucleotides matching TRBD1. Germline V lookup: CDR1 SGDLS, CDR2 YYNGEE. The CDR3 loop spans 15 amino acids. Losses at the gene ends were 0 bases for V and 5 bases for J; bases not matched to a gene: 7. CDR3 residues: CASSVVTGAVETQYF. The CDR3 DNA sequence: TGTGCCAGCAGCGTAGTCACAGGGGCAGTGGAGACCCAGTACTTC.

The chain recombines TRBV20-1 with TRBJ2-5, with D unresolved. This CDR3 comprises 13 residues. Trimming shortened V by 3 bases and J by 4 bases, and 12 bases separated the two germline ends. Germline V gene sequence: CDR1 DFQATT, CDR2 SNEGSKA (reference sequence). CDR3 bases: TGCAGTGCTAGTGTCCCAGTTGGAGAGACCCAGTACTTC. Its protein product is CSASVPVGETQYF.

At least ten counts were recorded for this clonotype. The genes are TRBV6-1 and TRBJ2-5; D not resolved. Germline CDR1 reads MNHNS; CDR2 reads SASEGT. V was trimmed by 2 bases and J by 4 bases, leaving 5 bases between them. The CDR3 is 12 amino acids. CDR3 nucleotide sequence: TGTGCCAGCAGTGAAATCGTAGAGACCCAGTACTTC. Protein: CASSEIVETQYF.

In this sample, this clonotype turned up many times. The chain employs TRBV29-1 and TRBJ2-7; no clear D gene. Germline-derived CDR1 and CDR2 are SQVTM and ANQGSEA. This CDR3 is 11 amino acids long. Trimming shortened V by 0 bases and J by 10 bases, and 10 bases separated the two germline ends. This chain's CDR3 is CSVEDLGLQYF. CDR3 nucleotide sequence: TGCAGCGTTGAAGATCTTGGCCTACAGTACTTC.

This clonotype was seen repeatedly, ten times or more. This chain joins TRBV20-1 and TRBJ2-5; TRBD1 aligns across 7 bases. Germline V lookup: CDR1 DFQATT, CDR2 SNEGSKA (reference sequence). The ends lost 0 bases at V and 5 bases at J; junction bases unmatched: 9. This CDR3 has 15 residues. Here the CDR3 DNA reads TGCAGTGCTAGAGATAGGGACAGCCCGGGGGAGACCCAGTACTTC. It yields the protein CSARDRDSPGETQYF.

CDR3 loop: CASSLARRTRLVPDTQYF. CDR3 bases: TGCGCCAGCAGCTTGGCCCGACGGACTAGGTTGGTCCCAGATACGCAGTATTTT. The chain recombines TRBV5-1 with TRBJ2-3; 7 bases line up with TRBD2. This CDR3 is 18 amino acids long. V was pared by 0 bases and J by 4 bases, with 14 bases of the junction left unmatched. Germline values: CDR1 SGHRS, CDR2 YFSETQ.